Listed below are T cell receptor beta chains from one sample, sequenced in a study of T cell responses to AZD1222 COVID-19 vaccine. The table came from immunoSEQ multiplex PCR; TCRdb's copy has only in-frame clones and leaves some out. The table has 85,000 to 90,000 clones, 85% to 90% seen once. Sequences were derived from peripheral blood, sampled on day 0 of MenACWY control vaccination. These receptors came from an adult in good health. The CDR3 runs from the conserved cysteine through the conserved F or W. D genes are given only for firm matches. Clone size is not always given. Where it is, it says once, few, many or a class for expanded clones.

abundance: once; j_gene: TRBJ2-7; d_gene: .; v_gene: TRBV19; CDR3aa: CASSIVSTLSSYEQYF; CDR3nt: TGTGCCAGTAGTATAGTTAGCACCTTGAGCTCCTACGAGCAGTACTTC
abundance: .; j_gene: TRBJ1-6; d_gene: TRBD1; v_gene: TRBV14; CDR3aa: CASSQGTGGDVPLHF; CDR3nt: TGTGCCAGCAGCCAAGGGACAGGGGGAGATGTTCCCCTCCACTTT
abundance: .; j_gene: TRBJ2-2; d_gene: .; v_gene: TRBV5-1; CDR3aa: CASSPGTDMNTGELFF; CDR3nt: TGCGCCAGCAGCCCCGGGACCGACATGAACACCGGGGAGCTGTTTTTT
abundance: .; j_gene: TRBJ1-1; d_gene: .; v_gene: TRBV19; CDR3aa: CASSIEGLRRAFF; CDR3nt: TGTGCCAGTAGTATAGAAGGGCTGAGGCGAGCTTTCTTT
abundance: .; j_gene: TRBJ1-2; d_gene: TRBD1; v_gene: TRBV19; CDR3aa: CASSPTQYGTGGFYGYTF; CDR3nt: TGTGCCAGTAGCCCAACTCAATACGGTACAGGGGGCTTCTATGGCTACACCTTC
abundance: few; j_gene: TRBJ2-3; d_gene: .; v_gene: TRBV12-5; CDR3aa: CASGGSGWTITDTQYF; CDR3nt: TGTGCTAGTGGTGGCTCGGGCTGGACTATAACAGATACGCAGTATTTT
abundance: .; j_gene: TRBJ2-1; d_gene: .; v_gene: TRBV18; CDR3aa: CASSPPRGGTYNEQFF; CDR3nt: TGTGCCAGCTCACCGCCCCGGGGAGGAACCTACAATGAGCAGTTCTTC
abundance: .; j_gene: TRBJ1-4; d_gene: .; v_gene: TRBV5-1; CDR3aa: CASSLFRATNEKLFF; CDR3nt: TGCGCCAGCAGTTTGTTCCGGGCGACTAATGAAAAACTGTTTTTT
abundance: .; j_gene: TRBJ1-5; d_gene: .; v_gene: TRBV6-5; CDR3aa: CASSLQGPGNQPQHF; CDR3nt: TGTGCCAGCTCACTCCAGGGGCCGGGCAATCAGCCCCAGCATTTT
abundance: .; j_gene: TRBJ2-7; d_gene: .; v_gene: TRBV9; CDR3aa: CASSVGQADFSGEQYF; CDR3nt: TGTGCCAGCAGCGTAGGGCAGGCTGATTTTTCGGGCGAGCAGTACTTC
abundance: .; j_gene: TRBJ2-3; d_gene: TRBD1; v_gene: TRBV7-9; CDR3aa: CASSPDRYTDTQYF; CDR3nt: TGTGCCAGCAGCCCGGACAGGTATACAGATACGCAGTATTTT
abundance: .; j_gene: TRBJ1-6; d_gene: TRBD1; v_gene: TRBV6-5; CDR3aa: CASSRDSRNNSPLHF; CDR3nt: TGTGCCAGCAGTCGGGACAGCCGGAATAATTCACCCCTCCACTTT
abundance: once; j_gene: TRBJ2-3; d_gene: .; v_gene: TRBV4-2; CDR3aa: CASSQGGTSTDTQYF; CDR3nt: TGTGCCAGCAGCCAAGGGGGGACTAGCACAGATACGCAGTATTTT
abundance: .; j_gene: TRBJ2-7; d_gene: .; v_gene: TRBV7-2; CDR3aa: CASGSGEPYEQYF; CDR3nt: TGTGCCAGCGGCTCAGGGGAGCCCTACGAGCAGTACTTC
abundance: .; j_gene: TRBJ2-2; d_gene: .; v_gene: TRBV28; CDR3aa: CASKGTLNTGELFF; CDR3nt: TGTGCCAGCAAGGGGACATTAAACACCGGGGAGCTGTTTTTT
abundance: .; j_gene: TRBJ2-2; d_gene: TRBD2; v_gene: TRBV19; CDR3aa: CASSKLSRTSGGTGELFF; CDR3nt: TGTGCCAGTAGTAAGCTGTCGAGGACTAGCGGGGGAACCGGGGAGCTGTTTTTT
abundance: .; j_gene: TRBJ2-7; d_gene: .; v_gene: TRBV14; CDR3aa: CASSPDPYEQYF; CDR3nt: TGTGCCAGCAGTCCCGATCCCTACGAGCAGTACTTC
abundance: once; j_gene: TRBJ1-2; d_gene: .; v_gene: TRBV28; CDR3aa: CASSLGPAANYGYTF; CDR3nt: TGTGCCAGCAGTTTGGGGCCCGCAGCTAACTATGGCTACACCTTC
abundance: .; j_gene: TRBJ1-3; d_gene: TRBD1; v_gene: TRBV6-5; CDR3aa: CASPRGQGPGNTIYF; CDR3nt: TGTGCCAGCCCCCGGGGACAGGGGCCAGGAAACACCATATATTTT
abundance: .; j_gene: TRBJ1-3; d_gene: .; v_gene: TRBV30; CDR3aa: CAWSGVRGLTSGNTIYF; CDR3nt: TGTGCCTGGAGTGGGGTCCGGGGACTAACCTCTGGAAACACCATATATTTT
abundance: .; j_gene: TRBJ1-4; d_gene: TRBD1; v_gene: TRBV25-1; CDR3aa: CASGESKGATTNEKLFF; CDR3nt: TGTGCCAGCGGTGAAAGTAAGGGGGCCACGACTAATGAAAAACTGTTTTTT
abundance: .; j_gene: TRBJ2-1; d_gene: TRBD2; v_gene: TRBV19; CDR3aa: CASSMRRGGYNEQFF; CDR3nt: TGTGCCAGTAGTATGAGGCGGGGGGGCTACAATGAGCAGTTCTTC
abundance: .; j_gene: TRBJ1-2; d_gene: .; v_gene: TRBV7-9; CDR3aa: CASSFSESGYTF; CDR3nt: TGTGCCAGCAGCTTTTCTGAGAGTGGCTACACCTTC
abundance: .; j_gene: TRBJ2-1; d_gene: .; v_gene: TRBV9; CDR3aa: CASSGDYSYNEQFF; CDR3nt: TGTGCCAGCAGCGGCGACTACTCCTACAATGAGCAGTTCTTC
abundance: .; j_gene: TRBJ1-1; d_gene: .; v_gene: TRBV5-4; CDR3aa: CASTQTGGSTEAFF; CDR3nt: TGTGCCAGCACACAGACAGGCGGTAGCACTGAAGCTTTCTTT
abundance: .; j_gene: TRBJ2-1; d_gene: TRBD1; v_gene: TRBV14; CDR3aa: CASSQDRTGVNEQFF; CDR3nt: TGTGCCAGCAGCCAAGATCGTACAGGGGTCAATGAGCAGTTCTTC
abundance: .; j_gene: TRBJ2-3; d_gene: TRBD1; v_gene: TRBV11-3; CDR3aa: CASSSGQGTDTQYF; CDR3nt: TGTGCCAGCAGCTCAGGACAGGGAACAGATACGCAGTATTTT
abundance: .; j_gene: TRBJ1-1; d_gene: .; v_gene: TRBV2; CDR3aa: CASSGTANTEAFF; CDR3nt: TGTGCCAGCAGTGGGACAGCGAACACTGAAGCTTTCTTT
abundance: .; j_gene: TRBJ2-5; d_gene: TRBD2; v_gene: TRBV6-5; CDR3aa: CASSYHQAGEETQYF; CDR3nt: TGTGCCAGCAGTTACCACCAAGCGGGGGAAGAGACCCAGTACTTC
abundance: few; j_gene: TRBJ1-2; d_gene: TRBD1; v_gene: TRBV6-5; CDR3aa: CAAGGTGMGRGGYTF; CDR3nt: TGTGCGGCAGGCGGGACAGGGATGGGTAGGGGCGGCTACACCTTC
abundance: .; j_gene: TRBJ2-5; d_gene: .; v_gene: TRBV7-3; CDR3aa: CASSGGETQYF; CDR3nt: TGTGCCAGCAGTGGGGGGGAGACCCAGTACTTC